The 22 T cell receptor beta chains listed next were all sequenced from one sample in a study of T cells in localized non-small cell lung cancer. Profiled with immunoSEQ multiplex PCR; TCRdb holds only in-frame clones, not every one. Among around 26,000 clones, around 88% were seen once, and the ten largest hold approximately 9.4%. Material: peripheral blood mononuclear cells, obtained before any cancer treatment. The receptors derive from a woman aged 40-69 years with stage III lung adenocarcinoma.

This chain connects TRBV18 to TRBJ2-7; TRBD1 is a possible D gene (6 bases). The CDR3 runs to 15 residues. V was cut by 6 bases and J by 6 bases, with 21 bases left in between. CDR1 and CDR2 (germline): KGHSH, LQKENI. The CDR3 sequence: CASSPSRGSSGEQYF. CDR3 in DNA: TGTGCCAGCTCGCCAAGCAGGGGAAGTTCGGGCGAGCAGTACTTC.

The chain employs TRBV7-9 and TRBJ1-2, with 10 bases fitting TRBD1. The CDR3 loop spans 15 amino acids. J lost 4 bases, V lost 4 bases, and 6 bases had no gene match. Germline loops: CDR1 SEHNR, CDR2 FQNEAQ (reference sequence). The CDR3 DNA reads TGTGCCAGCAGCTCCCCGGGACAGGGGAGCTATGGCTACACCTTC. Translating it yields CASSSPGQGSYGYTF.

CDR3 in amino acids: CATGTPHASEQFF. CDR3 nucleotide sequence: TGTGCCACTGGGACACCCCATGCGTCTGAGCAGTTCTTC. This chain uses TRBV10-3 with TRBJ2-1; perhaps TRBD1 as D (6 bases). V was trimmed by 10 bases and J by 9 bases, leaving 19 bases between them. The CDR3 is 13 residues long. From germline, CDR1 is ENHRY and CDR2 SYGVKD.

This chain uses TRBV6-6 with TRBJ2-3; D is uncertain. Deletions cut 6 bases from V and 0 bases from J, with 10 bases between. CDR1 is MNHNY, CDR2 SVGAGI, per germline (reference sequence). The CDR3 contains 14 residues. The CDR3 sequence: CASRRTSSTDTQYF. In DNA form, the CDR3 reads TGTGCCAGCAGAAGGACGTCTAGCACAGATACGCAGTATTTT.

The chain combines TRBV7-6 with TRBJ2-7; no firm D call. The CDR3 covers 14 residues. Germline V CDR1 and CDR2: SGHVS, FNYEAQ. V shed 1 base and J shed 2 bases, with 9 bases lying between them. The CDR3 sequence is CASSLDPGPYEQYF. CDR3 DNA sequence: TGTGCCAGCAGCTTAGATCCAGGTCCCTACGAGCAGTACTTC.

The chain joins TRBV21-1 to TRBJ2-7. TRBV21-1 is listed as a pseudogene. CDR3 length equals 19 residues. The CDR3 DNA follows: TGTGCCAGCAGCAAAGGGCGGGTGGAAGGGGACCCCCTTCGGTACGAGCAGTACTTC. Translated: CASSKGRVEGDPLRYEQYF.

The rearrangement uses TRBV7-3 and TRBJ2-3; 7 bases are shared with TRBD2. The CDR3 loop spans 14 amino acids. From germline, CDR1 is SGHTA and CDR2 FQGTGA. V was pared by 5 bases and J by 5 bases, with 7 bases of the junction left unmatched. CDR3 bases: TGTGCCAGCAGCCAAACTAGCGCGCGAGATACGCAGTATTTT. Translating it yields CASSQTSARDTQYF.

This clone was observed once. The chain has TRBV7-2 and TRBJ2-2; 10 bases line up with TRBD2. Germline CDR1 SGHTA, CDR2 FQGNSA. CDR3 length: 16 amino acids. V was clipped by 3 bases and J by 4 bases; unmatched bases: 5. CDR3 amino acids: CASSFSSGRVTGELFF. The DNA of the CDR3 is TGTGCCAGCAGCTTTTCTAGCGGGAGAGTCACCGGGGAGCTGTTTTTT.

The chain links TRBV5-5 to TRBJ2-5; 8 bases align to TRBD1. The CDR3 spans 20 residues. Trimming cost V 3 bases and J 0 bases; bases outside gene matches: 19. Germline V CDR1 and CDR2: SGHKS, YYEKEE (reference sequence). The CDR3 region has the DNA TGTGCCAGCAGCTCGGTACAACCCAGGGGGCGCCCCCCATACCAAGAGACCCAGTACTTC. This gives the protein CASSSVQPRGRPPYQETQYF.

V and J are TRBV6-5 and TRBJ2-5; TRBD2 aligns across 11 bases. The CDR3 is 15 residues long. Germline-derived CDR1 and CDR2 are MNHEY and SVGAGI. V dropped 6 bases and J dropped 5; count of bases not matched to a gene: 8. The CDR3 sequence is CASRFLAGGPETQYF. DNA of the CDR3: TGTGCCAGCAGATTCTTAGCGGGGGGGCCGGAGACCCAGTACTTC.

The J gene is TRBJ1-2, the V gene TRBV18; TRBD1 aligns across 7 bases. The ends lost 5 bases at V and 2 bases at J; junction bases unmatched: 2. Germline V gene lookup returns CDR1 KGHSH and CDR2 LQKENI. The CDR3 totals 13 residues. Written as DNA, the CDR3 is TGTGCCAGCTCAGAGGGACAGAACTATGGCTACACCTTC. It translates to CASSEGQNYGYTF.

The rearrangement uses TRBV4-1 and TRBJ1-5; D remains unclear. The CDR3 runs to 15 residues. Per the germline V gene, CDR1 is MGHRA and CDR2 is YSYEKL. V dropped 1 base and J dropped 4 bases, with 11 bases sitting between them. CDR3 bases: TGCGCCAGCAGCCAAGCGTTTAAGGAAAATCAGCCCCAGCATTTT. Its protein is CASSQAFKENQPQHF.

The chain uses TRBV2 and TRBJ1-1, with TRBD1 as a possible D gene (6 bases). This CDR3 is built from 15 residues. V was cut by 3 bases and J by 1 base, with 12 bases left in between. Germline V gene lookup returns CDR1 SNHLY and CDR2 FYNNEI. The DNA of the CDR3 is TGTGCCAGCAGTGACCATGGACAGCGGAACACTGAAGCTTTCTTT. Translating gives CASSDHGQRNTEAFF.

The chain has TRBV7-2 and TRBJ2-5; 7 nucleotides match TRBD2. CDR3 length equals 14 residues. Germline CDR1 reads SGHTA; CDR2 reads FQGNSA. V lost 2 bases to trimming and J lost 4 bases; unmatched junction nucleotides: 4. CDR3 loop: CASSLKTGGETQYF. CDR3 nucleotide sequence: TGTGCCAGCAGCTTAAAGACGGGGGGAGAGACCCAGTACTTC.

The V and J genes are TRBV6-5 and TRBJ2-7; D is uncertain. Germline V gene sequence: CDR1 MNHEY, CDR2 SVGAGI. V was cut by 0 bases and J by 5 bases, with 5 bases left in between. CDR3 length: 12 amino acids. CDR3 in amino acids: CASSYSPDEQYF. CDR3 DNA sequence: TGTGCCAGCAGTTACTCGCCCGACGAGCAGTACTTC.

The V and J genes are TRBV29-1 and TRBJ2-7; D possibly corresponds to TRBD2 (6 bases). Per the germline V gene, CDR1 is SQVTM and CDR2 is ANQGSEA. The CDR3 runs 15 residues. V lost 3 bases, J lost 7 bases, and 22 bases lay in between. The CDR3 region is CSVEGGGTHEGEQYF. The DNA for the CDR3 is TGCAGCGTTGAGGGTGGAGGGACTCACGAAGGGGAGCAGTACTTC.

This chain joins TRBV19 and TRBJ2-2; 8 bases fit TRBD1. This CDR3 has 18 amino acids. Germline V lookup: CDR1 LNHDA, CDR2 SQIVND (reference sequence). The V and J ends lost 3 bases and 5 bases, in that order; junction bases with no gene match: 14. The DNA for the CDR3 is TGTGCCAGTAGTATCATGGCAGCCCGGACAGGGAGAACCGGGGAGCTGTTTTTT. Translation: CASSIMAARTGRTGELFF.

This chain joins TRBV19 and TRBJ2-4; tentatively, D is TRBD1 or TRBD2 (5 bases each). Germline assignment: CDR1 LNHDA and CDR2 SQIVND (reference sequence). Deletions cut 5 bases from V and 7 bases from J, with 15 bases between. CDR3 length: 14 residues. Here the CDR3 reads CASSDAEGNNIQYF. The CDR3 DNA is TGTGCCAGTAGTGACGCAGAGGGGAATAACATTCAGTACTTC.

The chain couples TRBV6-5 to TRBJ2-2; D is undetermined. V lost 6 bases and J 5 bases, leaving 10 bases between the germline ends. The CDR3 runs to 13 residues. Germline lookup yields CDR1 MNHEY and CDR2 SVGAGI. CDR3 bases: TGTGCCAGCAGGACGGACCTAACCGGGGAGCTGTTTTTT. Residues: CASRTDLTGELFF.

The rearrangement links TRBV18 to TRBJ1-5; possible D gene TRBD1, 5 bases. The CDR3 totals 15 residues. The germline gives CDR1 KGHSH, CDR2 LQKENI. V was pared by 2 bases and J by 3 bases, with 11 bases between. The CDR3 protein is CASSPSRGYNQPQHF. The CDR3 DNA reads as TGTGCCAGCTCACCATCGAGGGGTTACAATCAGCCCCAGCATTTT.

About this clone: Additional DNA sequences in this sample encode the identical CDR3. V usage is TRBV6-1 and J usage is TRBJ1-3; no reliable D call. The ends were cut back, 3 bases at V and 1 base at J, with 7 bases in the middle. Germline loops: CDR1 MNHNS, CDR2 SASEGT. This CDR3 is 14 amino acids long. CDR3 protein: CASSDGASGNTIYF. Here the CDR3 DNA reads TGTGCCAGCAGTGATGGTGCGTCTGGAAACACCATATATTTT.

Comments on this clone: A junction boundary mismatches the germline segment, possibly from a read error. This chain joins TRBV14 and TRBJ1-2; no clear D gene. The CDR3 totals 11 residues. CDR1 is SGHDN, CDR2 FVKESK, per germline. CDR3 loop: CASSQGLTPIF. CDR3 DNA sequence: TGTGCCAGCAGCCAAGGATTAACACCCATCTTC.